The text below deals with one T cell receptor beta chain. This specimen comes from a study of blood T cell repertoires in COVID-19. Study background: Material from acute and convalescent COVID-19 was sourced from the United States, Italy and Spain. T cells, B-cell-depleted T cells, or PBMCs provided the cDNA or gDNA that served as material.

Original methodology: The assay estimated nucleated cells by amplifying reference gene primers. Method: immunoSEQ multiplex PCR; TCRdb's copy keeps in-frame clones and lacks some. D and trimming come from the DNA, and the V and J calls and clone size come from that table. The top ten hold 5% to 8% of the sample, which has more than 95,000 clones, less than 90% seen once. The clonotype was recovered from a human donor in a cohort sampled during active COVID-19. The sample comprised peripheral blood.

CDR3 sequence (DNA): TGCGCCAGCAGCTTGGCGGGAGGAGGGGACTATGGCTACACCTTC. Amino acids: CASSLAGGGDYGYTF. J is TRBJ1-2 and V is TRBV5-1, with a tentative D call TRBD1 (5 bases). V lost 0 bases and J 3 bases, leaving 12 bases between the germline ends. The length of the CDR3 is 15 residues. Germline V CDR1 and CDR2: SGHRS, YFSETQ.